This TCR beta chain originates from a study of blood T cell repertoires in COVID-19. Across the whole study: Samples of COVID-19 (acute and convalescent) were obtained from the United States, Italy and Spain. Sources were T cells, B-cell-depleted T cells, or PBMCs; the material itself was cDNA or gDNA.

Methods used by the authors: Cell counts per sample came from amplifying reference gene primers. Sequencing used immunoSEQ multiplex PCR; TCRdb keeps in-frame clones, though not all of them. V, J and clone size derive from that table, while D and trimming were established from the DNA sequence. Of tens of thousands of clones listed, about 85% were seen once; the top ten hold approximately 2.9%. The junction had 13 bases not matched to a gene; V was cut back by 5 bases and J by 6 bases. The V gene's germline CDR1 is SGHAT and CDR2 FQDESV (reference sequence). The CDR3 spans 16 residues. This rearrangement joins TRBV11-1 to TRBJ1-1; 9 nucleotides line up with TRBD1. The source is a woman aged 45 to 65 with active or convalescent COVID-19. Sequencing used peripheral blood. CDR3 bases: TGTGCCAGCAGCCCTAGGCCGGGACAGGGTACCGCTGAAGCTTTCTTT. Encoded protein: CASSPRPGQGTAEAFF.